A selection of T cell receptor beta chains follows, all from one sample in a study of blood T cell repertoires in COVID-19. TCRdb keeps only in-frame clones here, not all; method: immunoSEQ multiplex PCR. Found here are more than 25,000 clones, 65% to 70% of them singletons; the top ten hold around 16%. Material for sequencing was peripheral blood. The source of these receptors is a human donor in a cohort sampled during active COVID-19. Both conserved end residues are part of each CDR3. The order of the fields is D gene, CDR3 length, V gene, J gene, clone size, CDR3 DNA, CDR3 protein. A D gene is named only where the DNA matches it firmly. The listing skips clone size in some rows; elsewhere it reads once, few, many or a size class.

>NA|13|TRBV4-3|TRBJ1-1|large
TGCGCCAGCAGCGCGGCCGGGAACACTGAAGCTTTCTTT
CASSAAGNTEAFF
>NA|16|TRBV6-1|TRBJ2-3|once
TGTGCCAGCAGTGAAGGTAGCGGCACTTACACAGATACGCAGTATTTT
CASSEGSGTYTDTQYF
>TRBD2|17|TRBV14|TRBJ2-7|NA
TGTGCCAGCAGCCGCTACCTACTAGCGGGTAGCTCCTACGAGCAGTACTTC
CASSRYLLAGSSYEQYF
>NA|14|TRBV5-6|TRBJ2-7|many
TGTGCCAGCAGCTCTGAGGACAGTCCCTACGAGCAGTACTTC
CASSSEDSPYEQYF
>TRBD1|18|TRBV4-1|TRBJ2-4|NA
TGCGCCAGCAGCCAAGCACACTTTACAGGGGGCGCTGTAAACATTCAGTACTTC
CASSQAHFTGGAVNIQYF
>NA|15|TRBV2|TRBJ1-1|few
TGTGCCAGCAGTGACCCGAAGACTTGGGACACTGAAGCTTTCTTT
CASSDPKTWDTEAFF
>TRBD2|16|TRBV30|TRBJ2-1|NA
TGTGCCTGGAGTGCCCCCAGGACTAGTTCCTACAATGAGCAGTTCTTC
CAWSAPRTSSYNEQFF
>TRBD1|14|TRBV7-9|TRBJ1-4|NA
TGTGCCAGCAGCTTACAGGGGGCGCCGAGGGAACTGTTTTTT
CASSLQGAPRELFF
>TRBD1|15|TRBV29-1|TRBJ1-2|once
TGCAGCGGGAAACTACCCAGGGGGGAGCGGCATGGCTACACCTTC
CSGKLPRGERHGYTF
>NA|16|TRBV30|TRBJ2-7|NA
TGTGCCTGGAGTGCTGGTGCGGGGCTTTTCTCCTACGAGCAGTACTTC
CAWSAGAGLFSYEQYF
>TRBD1|17|TRBV24-1|TRBJ1-5|NA
TGTGCCACCAGTGGTGGGGGCCGGACAGGGGCCAATCAGCCCCAGCATTTT
CATSGGGRTGANQPQHF
>NA|12|TRBV28|TRBJ1-2|NA
TGTGCCACCCGCAGTCGAAACTATGGCTACACCTTC
CATRSRNYGYTF
>NA|15|TRBV5-6|TRBJ1-5|NA
TGTGCCAGCAGCTTGGGCGGGTATAGCAATCAGCCCCAGCATTTT
CASSLGGYSNQPQHF
>TRBD1|14|TRBV4-3|TRBJ2-2|NA
TGCGCCAGCAGCCGGAACAGGGGAACCGGGGAGCTGTTTTTT
CASSRNRGTGELFF
>TRBD1|15|TRBV7-2|TRBJ1-6|NA
TGTGCCAGCAGCTTAGTGGACAGGGTGAGTTCACCCCTCCACTTT
CASSLVDRVSSPLHF
>NA|12|TRBV25-1|TRBJ2-7|few
TGTGCCAGCAGTGATTCCGGGAACGAGCAGTACTTC
CASSDSGNEQYF
>NA|14|TRBV6-4|TRBJ1-1|NA
TGTGCCAGCAGAAATGACGCTAGAACATCTGAAGCTTTCTTT
CASRNDARTSEAFF
>TRBD2|17|TRBV7-2|TRBJ2-1|NA
TGTGCCAGCAGCTTTACTAGCGGGGCGTCCCTGGGGAATGAGCAGTTCTTC
CASSFTSGASLGNEQFF
>TRBD1|14|TRBV7-9|TRBJ2-7|NA
TGTGCCAGCAGCGCTCAGGGGGACAACTACGAGCAGTACTTC
CASSAQGDNYEQYF
>NA|12|TRBV18|TRBJ1-2|NA
TGTGCCAGCTCAAACAATAACTATGGCTACACCTTC
CASSNNNYGYTF
>NA|13|TRBV7-9|TRBJ2-5|few
TGTGCCAGCAGCTTAGCCCTTAAAGAGACCCAGTACTTC
CASSLALKETQYF
>TRBD1|10|TRBV29-1|TRBJ2-1|many
TGCAGCGGGTACAGGGGATCCCAGTTCTTC
CSGYRGSQFF
>NA|15|TRBV2|TRBJ2-1|NA
TGTGCCAGCAGGGGGTTAATAGCGGCCCCCAATGAGCAGTTCTTC
CASRGLIAAPNEQFF
>NA|13|TRBV11-3|TRBJ1-4|few
TGTGCCAGCAGTTACGGGGGACGGGAAAAACTGTTTTTT
CASSYGGREKLFF
>NA|16|TRBV18|TRBJ1-4|NA
TGTGCCAGCTCACCATATTCAGGCAGCCTAAATGAAAAACTGTTTTTT
CASSPYSGSLNEKLFF
>TRBD1|16|TRBV19|TRBJ1-1|NA
TGTGCCAGTAGTACCGAGACAGGGGGGGTTGGCACTGAAGCTTTCTTT
CASSTETGGVGTEAFF
>TRBD1|14|TRBV27|TRBJ2-7|NA
TGTGCCAGCAGAACCGGGACAGGGCCCTACGAGCAGTACTTC
CASRTGTGPYEQYF
>TRBD1|15|TRBV5-4|TRBJ1-3|NA
TGTGCCAGCAGCTCGGGACAGGACTCTGGAAACACCATATATTTT
CASSSGQDSGNTIYF
>NA|13|TRBV18|TRBJ1-5|NA
TGTGCCAGCTCTCAAGGGGGGGATCAGCCCCAGCATTTT
CASSQGGDQPQHF
>NA|13|TRBV4-1|TRBJ2-7|NA
TGCGCCAGCAGCCAAGATCCCCCAGACGAGCAGTACTTC
CASSQDPPDEQYF
>NA|15|TRBV7-2|TRBJ2-2|NA
TGTGCCAGCAGCTGGGGGACATTGAACACCGGGGAGCTGTTTTTT
CASSWGTLNTGELFF
>NA|14|TRBV9|TRBJ2-3|once
TGTGCCAGCAGCGTAGATCCCTACACAGATACGCAGTATTTT
CASSVDPYTDTQYF
>TRBD2|14|TRBV5-1|TRBJ2-1|NA
TGCGCCAGCAGCTTTTTCGGCGGGAGCGATGAGCAGTTCTTC
CASSFFGGSDEQFF
>TRBD2|16|TRBV5-6|TRBJ2-1|NA
TGTGCCAGCAGCCCGGATAGCGGGGCCCTTTACAATGAGCAGTTCTTC
CASSPDSGALYNEQFF
>NA|13|TRBV19|TRBJ1-5|once
TGTGCCAGTAGCGAGGCGGCAAATCAGCCCCAGCATTTT
CASSEAANQPQHF
>TRBD2|16|TRBV7-2|TRBJ2-5|NA
TGTGCCAGCAGCTTAGGTCTAGCGGGAGGTCTAAGGACCCAGTACTTC
CASSLGLAGGLRTQYF
>NA|16|TRBV27|TRBJ1-4|NA
TGTGCCAGCAGTGCGAACCGGGACACAGCTAATGAAAAACTGTTTTTT
CASSANRDTANEKLFF
>NA|15|TRBV4-1|TRBJ2-7|few
TGCGCCAGCAGCCAAGTCGTGGAGGGCCCCTACGAGCAGTACTTC
CASSQVVEGPYEQYF